This paragraph reports one TCR beta chain. What it recognizes is unknown. PCR involved 60 Vbeta and 13 Jbeta primers. Clones were read by immunoSEQ multiplex PCR, and TCRdb kept only the in-frame ones, dropping some. The sample carries roughly 170,000 clones, about 82% recorded once. This record belongs to a study of cytomegalovirus exposure and HLA in healthy donors. Overall study context: HLA-typed donors contributed around 85 million unique TCRs, which were held in an early data release.

General observations from the study: In an earlier analysis, most TCR beta V segments were productive about 87% or about 30% of the time. Versus the approximately 700-donor mean, an Asian-associated ancestry cluster reportedly showed fewer N-insertions in a later analysis.

The junction had 7 bases not matched to a gene; V was cut back by 0 bases and J by 8 bases. CDR1 and CDR2 from the germline V gene are SGHDT and YYEEEE. The CDR3 is 15 residues long. The specimen sequenced was PBMCs. The genes are TRBV5-6 and TRBJ2-1, with TRBD1 identical over 8 bases. This TCR came from a female donor in good health and CMV-seronegative. The CDR3 coding sequence is TGTGCCAGCAGCTTGGTTGGACAGGGTTCCCATGAGCAGTTCTTC. It encodes CASSLVGQGSHEQFF.